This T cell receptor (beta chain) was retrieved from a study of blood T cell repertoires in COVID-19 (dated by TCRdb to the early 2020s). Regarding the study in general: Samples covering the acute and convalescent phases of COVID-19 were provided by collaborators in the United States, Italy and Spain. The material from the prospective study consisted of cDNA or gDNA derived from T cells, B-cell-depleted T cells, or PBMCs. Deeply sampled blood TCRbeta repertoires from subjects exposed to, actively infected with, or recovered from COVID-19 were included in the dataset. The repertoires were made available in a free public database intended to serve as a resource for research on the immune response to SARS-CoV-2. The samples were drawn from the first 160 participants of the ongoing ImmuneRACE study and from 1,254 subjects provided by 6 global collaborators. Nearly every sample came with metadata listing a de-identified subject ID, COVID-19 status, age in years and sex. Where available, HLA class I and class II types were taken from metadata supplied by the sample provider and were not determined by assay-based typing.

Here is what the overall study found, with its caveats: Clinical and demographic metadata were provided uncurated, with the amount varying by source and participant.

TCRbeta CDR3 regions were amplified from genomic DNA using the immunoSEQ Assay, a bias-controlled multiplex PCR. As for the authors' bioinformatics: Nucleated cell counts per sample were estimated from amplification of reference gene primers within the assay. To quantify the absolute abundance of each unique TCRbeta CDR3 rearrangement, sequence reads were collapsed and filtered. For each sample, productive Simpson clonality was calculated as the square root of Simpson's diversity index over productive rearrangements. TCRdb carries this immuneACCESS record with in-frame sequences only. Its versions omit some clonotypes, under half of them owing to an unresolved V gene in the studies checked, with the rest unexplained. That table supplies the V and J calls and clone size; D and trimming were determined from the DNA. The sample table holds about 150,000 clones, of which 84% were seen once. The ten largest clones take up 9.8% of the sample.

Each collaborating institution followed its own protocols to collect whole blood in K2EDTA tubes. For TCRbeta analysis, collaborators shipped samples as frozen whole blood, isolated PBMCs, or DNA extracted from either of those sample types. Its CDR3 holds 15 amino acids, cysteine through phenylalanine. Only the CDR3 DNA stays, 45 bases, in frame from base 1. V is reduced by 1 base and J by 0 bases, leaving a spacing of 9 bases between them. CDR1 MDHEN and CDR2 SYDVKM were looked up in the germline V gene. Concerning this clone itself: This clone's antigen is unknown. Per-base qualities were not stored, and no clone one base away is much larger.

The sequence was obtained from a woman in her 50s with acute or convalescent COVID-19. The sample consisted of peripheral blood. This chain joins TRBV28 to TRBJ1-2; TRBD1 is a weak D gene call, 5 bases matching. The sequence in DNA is TGTGCCAGCAGTTTATTTCAGGGCACTAACTATGGCTACACCTTC. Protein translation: CASSLFQGTNYGYTF.